The sequence of this TCR beta chain was determined in a study of blood T cell repertoires in COVID-19. Study context: Acute-phase and convalescent COVID-19 samples originated in the United States, Italy and Spain. T cells, B-cell-depleted T cells, or PBMCs supplied cDNA or gDNA.

Original data processing: Reference gene primers were amplified, and this amplification served to estimate nucleated cell counts. Data came from immunoSEQ multiplex PCR; TCRdb stores just in-frame clones and leaves some out. V and J calls and clone size are copied from that table; D and trimming were computed from the DNA. The data contain 110,000 or so clones, just over 70% of them singletons. Germline lookup yields CDR1 KGHSH and CDR2 LQKENI. With 6 bases clipped from V and 5 bases from J, the junction kept 4 bases outside the gene matches. CDR3 size: 13 residues. This rearrangement joins TRBV18 to TRBJ1-5, with 7 bases matching TRBD1. Source material: peripheral blood. The TCR sequence derives from a woman between 40 and 55 years old with acute or convalescent COVID-19. CDR3 protein: CASSRDSDQPQHF. The CDR3 DNA sequence: TGTGCCAGCTCGCGGGACAGCGATCAGCCCCAGCATTTT.